This T cell receptor beta chain was profiled in a study of blood T cell repertoires in COVID-19 (dated by TCRdb to the early 2020s). A note on the overall study: Samples covering the acute and convalescent phases of COVID-19 were provided by collaborators in the United States, Italy and Spain. The prospective study material was composed of cDNA or gDNA derived from T cells, B-cell-depleted T cells, or PBMCs. Subjects who had been exposed to COVID-19, were actively infected with it, or had recovered from it provided the deeply sampled blood TCRbeta repertoires that made up the dataset. A freely available public database, intended as a resource for researchers studying the immune response to SARS-CoV-2, is where the repertoires were released. The samples were drawn from two sources: the first 160 participants of the ongoing ImmuneRACE study, and 1,000 to 1,500 subjects contributed by 6 global collaborators. A de-identified subject ID, COVID-19 status, age in years and sex were almost always included in the sample metadata. Where available, HLA class I and class II types were obtained from metadata supplied by the sample provider rather than from assay-based typing.

The immunoSEQ Assay, a bias-controlled multiplex PCR, was used to amplify TCRbeta CDR3 regions from genomic DNA. The paper's processing steps were these. The number of nucleated cells in each sample was estimated from the amplification of reference gene primers within the assay. To quantify the absolute abundance of each unique TCRbeta CDR3 rearrangement, sequence reads were collapsed and filtered. For each sample, productive Simpson clonality was calculated as the square root of Simpson's diversity index over productive rearrangements. TCRdb retrieved this table from immuneACCESS and kept in-frame rearrangements only. Not all clones are present; in checked studies, unresolved V genes account for under half, and no reason is known for the remainder. That table gives V, J and clone size, and the DNA gave D and trimming. This sample holds about 10,000 clones; about nine tenths were observed only once. The top ten constitute 5.5% to 6% of the sample.

V is shortened by 3 bases, J by 5 bases, and the region joining them spans 8 bases. Including the terminal cysteine and phenylalanine, the CDR3 comprises 12 residues. The retained sequence is limited to the CDR3, 36 bases, with the frame set at the first base. CDR1 and CDR2 were assigned from the germline V gene (reference sequence) as PRHDT and FYEKMQ. Notes on this clone: There is no known antigen for this receptor. One base away there is no much larger clone; base qualities are not given.

The collaborating institutions used their own protocols to collect whole blood in K2EDTA tubes. For TCRbeta analysis, collaborator samples were shipped as frozen whole blood, as isolated PBMCs, or as DNA extracted from either sample type. The full study reports these points: The quantity of clinical and demographic metadata differed by source and by participant and was supplied without curation.

The receptor's source is a human donor in a cohort sampled during active COVID-19. Sequenced: peripheral blood. The chain is encoded by TRBV13 joined to TRBJ2-7; the D gene lacks a confident call. The CDR3 is CASSFYLNEQYF. The DNA sequence follows: TGTGCCAGCAGCTTCTATCTCAACGAGCAGTACTTC.